This is a list of T cell receptor beta chains from one sample in a study of cytomegalovirus exposure and HLA in healthy donors. Only in-frame clones appear in the TCRdb table, and some are missing; sequencing was by immunoSEQ multiplex PCR. The table lists around 180,000 clones, 71% of them singletons. The sample comprised PBMCs. All receptors derive from a girl aged 5 to 17 in good health and CMV-seronegative. Both conserved end residues are trimmed from each CDR3.

v_call: TRBV15; j_call: TRBJ1-6; cdr3_length: 14; cdr3_aa: ATSRDREPPNSPLH
v_call: TRBV6-1; j_call: TRBJ1-2; cdr3_length: 11; cdr3_aa: ASNHDRISAST
v_call: TRBV9; j_call: TRBJ2-1; cdr3_length: 11; cdr3_aa: ASSVGRGNEQF
v_call: TRBV5-5; j_call: TRBJ1-2; cdr3_length: 11; cdr3_aa: ASSLGGEYGYT
v_call: TRBV6-1; j_call: TRBJ2-1; cdr3_length: 13; cdr3_aa: ASSPGTSGYNEQF
v_call: TRBV15; j_call: TRBJ2-7; cdr3_length: 12; cdr3_aa: ATSTIAGGYEQY
v_call: TRBV30; j_call: TRBJ2-3; cdr3_length: 14; cdr3_aa: AWATPGTVGTDTQY
v_call: TRBV6-5; j_call: TRBJ1-1; cdr3_length: 10; cdr3_aa: ASSSGSTEAF
v_call: TRBV7-9; j_call: TRBJ1-5; cdr3_length: 12; cdr3_aa: ASSPNSGNQPQH
v_call: TRBV19; j_call: TRBJ2-7; cdr3_length: 13; cdr3_aa: ASSADRGKSYEQY
v_call: TRBV2; j_call: TRBJ1-2; cdr3_length: 13; cdr3_aa: ASRAGQLSNYGYT
v_call: TRBV29-1; j_call: TRBJ1-1; cdr3_length: 9; cdr3_aa: SVISGTEAF
v_call: TRBV29-1; j_call: TRBJ2-7; cdr3_length: 10; cdr3_aa: SVEGRASEQY
v_call: TRBV5-1; j_call: TRBJ1-2; cdr3_length: 14; cdr3_aa: ASSLGDRALLGGYT
v_call: TRBV21-1; j_call: TRBJ2-7; cdr3_length: 13; cdr3_aa: ASSKGQGGSYEQY
v_call: TRBV5-1; j_call: TRBJ1-6; cdr3_length: 11; cdr3_aa: ASRDSLNSPLH
v_call: TRBV7-9; j_call: TRBJ1-1; cdr3_length: 10; cdr3_aa: ASSLRLTEAF
v_call: TRBV9; j_call: TRBJ2-3; cdr3_length: 13; cdr3_aa: ASSVGGLYTDTQY
v_call: TRBV29-1; j_call: TRBJ2-1; cdr3_length: 15; cdr3_aa: SVSGTSGESSYNEQF
v_call: TRBV7-6; j_call: TRBJ1-5; cdr3_length: 12; cdr3_aa: ASSAGRGGQPQH
v_call: TRBV5-6; j_call: TRBJ1-2; cdr3_length: 11; cdr3_aa: ASHPQTNYGYT
v_call: TRBV7-9; j_call: TRBJ1-5; cdr3_length: 15; cdr3_aa: ASSRGEFGMSNQPQH
v_call: TRBV14; j_call: TRBJ1-2; cdr3_length: 12; cdr3_aa: ASSHDKAGWGYT
v_call: TRBV11-2; j_call: TRBJ2-7; cdr3_length: 12; cdr3_aa: ASSSGQGSYEQY
v_call: TRBV5-1; j_call: TRBJ2-6; cdr3_length: 13; cdr3_aa: ASSLASSGANVLT
v_call: TRBV4-1; j_call: TRBJ1-6; cdr3_length: 14; cdr3_aa: ASSQPQGSYNSPLH
v_call: TRBV7-3; j_call: TRBJ2-1; cdr3_length: 15; cdr3_aa: ASSPSPAGQGAHEQF
v_call: TRBV2; j_call: TRBJ1-2; cdr3_length: 15; cdr3_aa: ASSDHGRTDYNYGYT
v_call: TRBV19; j_call: TRBJ1-4; cdr3_length: 11; cdr3_aa: ASNGGGEEKLF
v_call: TRBV5-1; j_call: TRBJ1-1; cdr3_length: 12; cdr3_aa: ASRTGTVNTEAF
v_call: TRBV30; j_call: TRBJ2-2; cdr3_length: 12; cdr3_aa: AWSTADYNSELF
v_call: TRBV2; j_call: TRBJ2-3; cdr3_length: 12; cdr3_aa: ASRRRVTTDTQY
v_call: TRBV5-1; j_call: TRBJ2-5; cdr3_length: 13; cdr3_aa: ASRQTSGAWQTQY
v_call: TRBV10-3; j_call: TRBJ2-1; cdr3_length: 9; cdr3_aa: ATTGANEQF
v_call: TRBV6-1; j_call: TRBJ1-5; cdr3_length: 12; cdr3_aa: ASSQGGTNQPQH
v_call: TRBV27; j_call: TRBJ1-6; cdr3_length: 11; cdr3_aa: ASGWEGSSPLH
v_call: TRBV6-1; j_call: TRBJ2-7; cdr3_length: 13; cdr3_aa: ASRHTAGGSHEQY
v_call: TRBV2; j_call: TRBJ1-1; cdr3_length: 13; cdr3_aa: ASREVQVPGTEAF
v_call: TRBV5-4; j_call: TRBJ1-1; cdr3_length: 13; cdr3_aa: ASSLEERGETEAF
v_call: TRBV5-1; j_call: TRBJ1-1; cdr3_length: 14; cdr3_aa: ASSLGSTGWGTEAF
v_call: TRBV4-1; j_call: TRBJ1-3; cdr3_length: 13; cdr3_aa: ASSMRADSGNTIY
v_call: TRBV9; j_call: TRBJ2-2; cdr3_length: 13; cdr3_aa: ASSVAPGWAGELF
v_call: TRBV5-8; j_call: TRBJ1-1; cdr3_length: 11; cdr3_aa: ASSFSGGTEAF
v_call: TRBV19; j_call: TRBJ1-4; cdr3_length: 13; cdr3_aa: ASSIDGILEEKLF
v_call: TRBV18; j_call: TRBJ1-5; cdr3_length: 12; cdr3_aa: ASSPQQGGQPQH
v_call: TRBV5-4; j_call: TRBJ1-1; cdr3_length: 11; cdr3_aa: ASSLTGDTEAF
v_call: TRBV11-3; j_call: TRBJ2-1; cdr3_length: 11; cdr3_aa: ASSLRPSNEQF
v_call: TRBV9; j_call: TRBJ2-3; cdr3_length: 14; cdr3_aa: ASSVSSGGAGDTQY
v_call: TRBV4-1; j_call: TRBJ1-2; cdr3_length: 10; cdr3_aa: ASSHPRGLGT
v_call: TRBV11-3; j_call: TRBJ2-6; cdr3_length: 15; cdr3_aa: ASSFDRGIGGANVLT
v_call: TRBV5-1; j_call: TRBJ1-3; cdr3_length: 11; cdr3_aa: ASRTFSGNTIY
v_call: TRBV7-9; j_call: TRBJ1-4; cdr3_length: 12; cdr3_aa: ASSSGQGNEKLF
v_call: TRBV7-3; j_call: TRBJ1-1; cdr3_length: 11; cdr3_aa: ASSLVGGQEAF
v_call: TRBV2; j_call: TRBJ2-7; cdr3_length: 11; cdr3_aa: ASKLARYYEQY
v_call: TRBV9; j_call: TRBJ2-1; cdr3_length: 13; cdr3_aa: ASSVRTGVENEQF
v_call: TRBV7-8; j_call: TRBJ1-1; cdr3_length: 13; cdr3_aa: ASSFGGATQNEAF